A single sample gave rise to the 14 T cell receptor beta chains below, sequenced in a study of blood T cells in healthy people across ages. The use of a sample-barcoded 5' primer and a J-beta primer mix characterized a second PCR of roughly 6 to 11 cycles. TCRdb analysed the 5' RACE reads with MiXCR anew, one entry per CDR3 protein. In the table there are hundreds of thousands of distinct CDR3 sequences, roughly three fifths of which are singletons. The sequenced material came from blood. Every receptor here comes from a man in his forties or fifties in good health.

This clonotype showed up just a few times. The J gene is TRBJ2-7, the V gene TRBV12-3 or TRBV12-4; D is uncertain. V shed 5 bases and J shed 4 bases, with 9 bases lying between them. This CDR3 region has 12 residues. This chain's CDR3 is CASSEVKYEQYF. In DNA, the CDR3 is TGTGCCAGCAGTGAAGTTAAGTACGAGCAGTACTTC.

The chain employs TRBV12-3 or TRBV12-4 and TRBJ1-1; 7 positions match TRBD1. CDR3 length: 17 amino acids. J gave up 1 base and V 3 bases, and 11 bases lay outside the gene matches. The CDR3 region has the DNA TGTGCCAGCAGTTTCGGAGCAGGGGGAGGGCCGAACACTGAAGCTTTCTTT. This translates into CASSFGAGGGPNTEAFF.

The J gene is TRBJ2-3, the V gene TRBV28, with a possible D match to TRBD1 (5 bases). The CDR3 length is 16 residues. Between the trimmed V and J ends, which lost 5 bases and 1 base, there was a span of 16 bases. Germline-derived CDR1 and CDR2 are MDHEN and SYDVKM. The CDR3 nucleotides are TGTGCCAGCAGTGTTCAGGGAAGATTTCGCACAGATACGCAGTATTTT. Translation: CASSVQGRFRTDTQYF.

The rearrangement uses TRBV5-1 and TRBJ2-3, with D unresolved. The CDR3 spans 16 residues. The germline V gene has CDR1 SGHRS and CDR2 YFSETQ. Trimming stripped 4 bases from V and 2 bases from J, with 17 bases between. The DNA of the CDR3 is TGCGCCAGCAGCGTCCGTGGTTCCCTCTCCACAGATACGCAGTATTTT. Translating gives CASSVRGSLSTDTQYF.

The chain uses TRBV29-1 and TRBJ1-4; D is unresolved. The CDR3 covers 13 residues. Germline loops: CDR1 SQVTM, CDR2 ANQGSEA. Trimming left V 4 bases short and J 4 bases short, with 10 bases between. CDR3 region: CSVGNGYNEKLFF. The DNA for the CDR3 is TGCAGCGTTGGTAATGGTTATAATGAAAAACTGTTTTTT.

This clonotype was observed a few times. The chain has TRBV24-1 and TRBJ2-5; possibly TRBD2 for D (5 bases). Deletions cut 4 bases from V and 5 bases from J, with 19 bases between. The CDR3 sequence is 16 residues long. From germline, CDR1 is KGHDR and CDR2 SFDVKD. The CDR3 DNA reads TGTGCCACCAGTGACTCGACGCACCGGGGAGCGGAGACCCAGTACTTC. Its translation is CATSDSTHRGAETQYF.

The chain combines TRBV29-1 with TRBJ1-1; D unresolved. With 4 bases removed from V and 1 base from J, the gap between germline ends came to 4 bases. The CDR3 runs 11 residues. Germline loops: CDR1 SQVTM, CDR2 ANQGSEA. The CDR3 protein is CSVVKNTEAFF. The CDR3, as DNA: TGCAGCGTTGTTAAGAACACTGAAGCTTTCTTT.

CDR3 region: CASSQELQGALYNDEQFF. DNA of the CDR3: TGTGCCAGCAGCCAAGAATTACAGGGGGCACTATACAACGATGAGCAGTTCTTC. The rearrangement links TRBV3-1 to TRBJ2-1, with 9 bases that match TRBD1. V lost 0 bases and J lost 8; bases outside the gene matches: 14. CDR1 and CDR2 (germline): LGHDT, YNNKEL (reference sequence). CDR3 length equals 18 residues.

The V call is TRBV5-1, the J call TRBJ2-1; D unclear. The V end lost 3 bases, the J end lost 10 bases, and 11 bases lay between the germline ends. This CDR3 region has 12 residues. From germline, CDR1 is SGHRS and CDR2 YFSETQ. The CDR3 DNA reads as TGCGCCAGCAGCTCGTCTTTGTGGGAGCAGTTCTTC. This sequence encodes CASSSSLWEQFF. Drawing the rest from reference TRBV5-1 and TRBJ2-1, the complete variable domain is KAGVTQTPRYLIKTRGQQVTLSCSPISGHRSVSWYQQTPGQGLQFLFEYFSETQRNKGNFPGRFSGRQFSNSRSEMNVSTLELGDSALYLCASSSSLWEQFFGPGTRLTVL.

The CDR3 DNA follows: TGTGCCACCAGCTCAGGACTTACTCTTAGTGAAAAACTGTTTTTT. It yields the protein CATSSGLTLSEKLFF. This chain links TRBV15 with TRBJ1-4; D is unresolved. The CDR3 runs to 15 residues. From germline, CDR1 is LNHNV and CDR2 YYDKDF (reference sequence). Trimming cost V 5 bases and J 7 bases, with 17 bases left between them.

CDR3 nucleotide sequence: TGTGCCAGCAGCCAAAGTCTCACAGGTTCGTCGACCCAGTACTTC. Translation: CASSQSLTGSSTQYF. This chain joins TRBV3-1 and TRBJ2-5; TRBD1 might be the D (5 bases). Germline CDR1 LGHDT, CDR2 YNNKEL (reference sequence). This CDR3 has 15 amino acids. V was clipped by 2 bases and J by 7 bases, with 17 bases between them.

The chain joins TRBV7-6 to TRBJ2-7, with D tentatively TRBD1 or TRBD2 (5 bases each). Germline-derived CDR1 and CDR2 are SGHVS and FNYEAQ. V lost 2 bases, J lost 5 bases, and 22 bases lay in between. This CDR3 has 17 amino acids. DNA of the CDR3: TGTGCCAGCAGCTTATTAGTCGGGGCGGAGTTTGGGAACGAGCAGTACTTC. This sequence encodes CASSLLVGAEFGNEQYF.

The chain recombines TRBV27 with TRBJ1-2; the match to TRBD1 covers 8 bases. Germline CDR1 MNHEY, CDR2 SMNVEV (reference sequence). This CDR3 contains 14 residues. Trimming at V came to 5 bases and at J to 5 bases, leaving 7 bases not matched to a gene. The CDR3 DNA sequence: TGTGCCAGCAGTCAAGCGGGACAGGAATATGGCTACACCTTC. Translated, it gives CASSQAGQEYGYTF.

CDR3 residues: CASSAGFRDAVADTQYF. CDR3 nucleotides: TGTGCCAGCAGCGCAGGATTCCGGGACGCCGTGGCAGATACGCAGTATTTT. The gene calls are TRBV9 and TRBJ2-3; TRBD1 or TRBD2 may be the D gene (5 bases each). CDR1 is SGDLS and CDR2 is YYNGEE in the germline V gene. The CDR3 runs 17 residues. V gave up 3 bases and J gave up 4 bases, with 21 bases separating them.